These T cell receptor beta chains were read from a single sample in a study of regulatory and conventional T cells in RAG deficiency. This table comes from immunoSEQ multiplex PCR, and its TCRdb copy is limited to in-frame clones, with some not included. The table records 24,000 or so clones, 85% to 95% of them present only once. These data also featured in a second study, about regulatory T cells.

Input material: CD4+ T cells sorted from blood. The source is a human donor in good health. Each CDR3 is given with its conserved first and last residue. D genes are given only for firm matches. Clone size is stated in some rows and not others, as once, few, many or a class when expanded.

clone_size j_call v_call d_call cdr3_nt cdr3_aa
- TRBJ2-2 TRBV5-4 - TGTGCCAGCAGCTTGGCGAAGGGGGCGCGGGGCGGGGAGCTGTTTTTT CASSLAKGARGGELFF
- TRBJ1-2 TRBV6-1 - TGTGCCAGCAGTGACGCAAGGGGGTATGGCTACACCTTC CASSDARGYGYTF
- TRBJ1-1 TRBV27 - TGTGCCAGCAGTCCACAGGGTCTTCGTACTGAAGCTTTCTTT CASSPQGLRTEAFF
- TRBJ2-1 TRBV5-1 - TGCGCCAGCAGCTTGGGGGGCACCGGACAGTCGAATGAGCAGTTCTTC CASSLGGTGQSNEQFF
once TRBJ2-7 TRBV5-4 - TGTGCCAGCAGCTCCGCACAAACAGGTTACGAGCAGTACTTC CASSSAQTGYEQYF
- TRBJ1-2 TRBV5-6 - TGTGCCAGCAGCTTGAACGGCGTGAATGGCTACACCTTC CASSLNGVNGYTF
- TRBJ2-2 TRBV5-1 - TGCGCCAGCAGCTTAAAAGCGGCGAACACCGGGGAGCTGTTTTTT CASSLKAANTGELFF
- TRBJ2-1 TRBV10-2 - TGCGCCAGCAGTGGGGGGCGGGTTTTAACATTCTTC CASSGGRVLTFF
- TRBJ2-2 TRBV9 TRBD2 TGTGCCAGCAGCGTTTCTGCGGGAGGGAACACCGGGGAGCTGTTTTTT CASSVSAGGNTGELFF
- TRBJ2-2 TRBV19 TRBD2 TGTGCCAGTAGGAAGTGGCGGGAGAGGGCCGGGGAGCTGTTTTTT CASRKWRERAGELFF
few TRBJ2-3 TRBV6-1 - TGTGCCAGCAGTGGAATAGAAAGCACGCAGTATTTT CASSGIESTQYF
- TRBJ2-5 TRBV9 - TGTGCCAGCAGCGTAGGGGGTCAAGAGACCCAGTACTTC CASSVGGQETQYF
- TRBJ1-6 TRBV6-5 - TGTGCCAGCAGGAAGGGGGATTCACCCCTCCACTTT CASRKGDSPLHF
- TRBJ1-2 TRBV19 - TGTGCCAGTCTAAGCCGGGACACCGGAGGCTACACCTTC CASLSRDTGGYTF
- TRBJ2-1 TRBV18 - TGTGCCAGCTCACCTGGGGACTCACGTGAGCAGTTCTTC CASSPGDSREQFF
- TRBJ1-1 TRBV19 - TGTGCCAGTATCTTCCGGGGGCCGAACACTGAAGCTTTCTTT CASIFRGPNTEAFF
- TRBJ1-2 TRBV30 TRBD1 TGTGCCTGGAGTGGGACAGGGGTTTATGGCTACACCTTC CAWSGTGVYGYTF
once TRBJ1-5 TRBV28 - TGTGCCAGCAGTTTAATGGGCAGTAACAATCAGCCCCAGCATTTT CASSLMGSNNQPQHF
- TRBJ2-5 TRBV10-3 - TGTGCCATCAGTGAGGGTTTTGAGACCCAGTACTTC CAISEGFETQYF
few TRBJ1-1 TRBV29-1 - TGCAGCGTTGTTGGGAACACTGAAGCTTTCTTT CSVVGNTEAFF
- TRBJ2-1 TRBV19 - TGTGCCAGTAGTAATCCCTATAGGGCCCGGACTGAGCAGTTCTTC CASSNPYRARTEQFF
few TRBJ1-1 TRBV18 - TGTGCCAGCTCACCACAGGAGAACACTGAAGCTTTCTTT CASSPQENTEAFF
- TRBJ1-1 TRBV9 - TGTGCCAGCAGCGTTGATGGGGGAATGAACACTGAAGCTTTCTTT CASSVDGGMNTEAFF
- TRBJ2-1 TRBV9 - TGTGCCAGCAGCGTAGCCCCAGTCGGGAACAATGAGCAGTTCTTC CASSVAPVGNNEQFF
- TRBJ1-2 TRBV5-6 - TGTGCCAGCAGCCCGGGACCTAACTATGGCTACACCTTC CASSPGPNYGYTF
- TRBJ2-1 TRBV25-1 - TGTGCCAGCAGTGAAACCGAAAGACTAGACAATGAGCAGTTCTTC CASSETERLDNEQFF
- TRBJ2-7 TRBV30 TRBD2 TGTGCCGCAGCGGGGGGCCTACTTACCTACGAGCAGTACTTC CAAAGGLLTYEQYF
- TRBJ2-7 TRBV4-1 - TGCGCCAGCAGCCAGGTAACGGGGGACTCCTACGAGCAGTACTTC CASSQVTGDSYEQYF
- TRBJ1-1 TRBV7-9 - TGTGCCAGCAGCCCGGGACCGCTGAACACTGAAGCTTTCTTT CASSPGPLNTEAFF
- TRBJ2-3 TRBV9 - TGTGCCAGCAGCGGTCCGTCGAGGGATACGCAGTATTTT CASSGPSRDTQYF
- TRBJ2-2 TRBV11-2 - TGTGCCAGCAGCTATGACAGTTTGAACACCGGGGAGCTGTTTTTT CASSYDSLNTGELFF
- TRBJ2-5 TRBV19 TRBD2 TGTGCCAGTAGTATTCGCCTAGCGGGGGCTCAAGAGACCCAGTACTTC CASSIRLAGAQETQYF
- TRBJ1-5 TRBV28 - TGTGCCAGCAGTACCTACAGGGCGGATCAGCCCCAGCATTTT CASSTYRADQPQHF
- TRBJ2-1 TRBV6-1 - TGTGCCAGCAGTGCAGGTACAGGGAACTCCTACAATGAGCAGTTCTTC CASSAGTGNSYNEQFF
- TRBJ2-5 TRBV7-2 TRBD2 TGTGCCAGCAGCTTGGGCGGGAGGCAAGAGACCCAGTACTTC CASSLGGRQETQYF
- TRBJ1-1 TRBV7-9 TRBD1 TGTGCCAGCAGCTCGGACAGGGCTCAAGGTGAAGCTTTCTTT CASSSDRAQGEAFF
- TRBJ1-1 TRBV18 - TGTGCCAGCTCACCGGGGGCAGGGGACACTGAAGCTTTCTTT CASSPGAGDTEAFF
- TRBJ2-1 TRBV19 TRBD2 TGTGCCAGTAGTATAGAGGCTAGCGGGTCCTCCTACAATGAGCAGTTCTTC CASSIEASGSSYNEQFF
- TRBJ2-3 TRBV10-2 TRBD2 TGCGCCAGCAGTGATATAGCGGGAGATGGCCATACGCAGTATTTT CASSDIAGDGHTQYF
- TRBJ1-6 TRBV19 - TGTGCCACCAGCAAGCCCGGCAGAATAGGTTCACCCCTCCACTTT CATSKPGRIGSPLHF
- TRBJ2-3 TRBV7-9 - TGTGCCAGCAGCCAAGGACATACCACAGATACGCAGTATTTT CASSQGHTTDTQYF
- TRBJ1-2 TRBV30 - TGTGCCTGGAGTGTTGTGGCAGGGAGTATCTATGGCTACACCTTC CAWSVVAGSIYGYTF
- TRBJ2-7 TRBV29-1 - TGCAGCGTTGTTGATATCCCCGGGAGCTCCTACGAGCAGTACTTC CSVVDIPGSSYEQYF
- TRBJ2-7 TRBV5-4 TRBD2 TGTGCCAGCAGTACGACAGCTAGCGGGCTTACCTACGAGCAGTACTTC CASSTTASGLTYEQYF
- TRBJ2-7 TRBV27 - TGTGCCAGCAGTTTACAGCAGTACGAGCAGTACTTC CASSLQQYEQYF
- TRBJ1-5 TRBV19 - TGTGCCAGTAGTGAAACAGGGAGAACTAATCAGCCCCAGCATTTT CASSETGRTNQPQHF
- TRBJ2-3 TRBV4-1 - TGCGCCAGCAGCCAAGATTCTGAGGATACGCAGTATTTT CASSQDSEDTQYF
- TRBJ2-7 TRBV7-8 TRBD2 TGTGCCAGCAGCTTAGCGGGACGAGCGGGACTAGCCTACGAGCAGTACTTC CASSLAGRAGLAYEQYF
- TRBJ2-1 TRBV12-2 - TGTGCAAGTCGCTTAACTAGCGGGGCCTACAATGAGCAGTTCTTC CASRLTSGAYNEQFF
- TRBJ2-3 TRBV19 TRBD1 TGTGCCAGTAGTTACAGGGGGTACGATACGCAGTATTTT CASSYRGYDTQYF
- TRBJ2-4 TRBV20-1 - TGCAGTGCCACGGAATGGGACATCCAGTACTTC CSATEWDIQYF
- TRBJ1-2 TRBV18 - TGTGCCAGCTCACCAAATGGAGGGGTTAACTATGGCTACACCTTC CASSPNGGVNYGYTF
- TRBJ1-1 TRBV4-1 - TGCGCCAGCAGCCAAGATCTGGTCCTACTGATGAACACTGAAGCTTTCTTT CASSQDLVLLMNTEAFF
- TRBJ2-1 TRBV6-5 - TGTGCCAGCAGTTACAACGGGATTCACTACAATGAGCAGTTCTTC CASSYNGIHYNEQFF
- TRBJ1-1 TRBV5-4 - TGTGCCAGCAGCTTGGGCCAGTCGAACACTGAAGCTTTCTTT CASSLGQSNTEAFF
- TRBJ1-3 TRBV28 - TGTGCCAGCGGAGGGCAGGTCGCTCCTGGAAACACCATATATTTT CASGGQVAPGNTIYF
once TRBJ1-5 TRBV9 - TGTGCCAGCAGCCGGGGGGGGCCGAATCAGCCCCAGCATTTT CASSRGGPNQPQHF
- TRBJ2-1 TRBV20-1 - TGCAGTGCTAGGGGACCGCTTGAGCAGTTCTTC CSARGPLEQFF